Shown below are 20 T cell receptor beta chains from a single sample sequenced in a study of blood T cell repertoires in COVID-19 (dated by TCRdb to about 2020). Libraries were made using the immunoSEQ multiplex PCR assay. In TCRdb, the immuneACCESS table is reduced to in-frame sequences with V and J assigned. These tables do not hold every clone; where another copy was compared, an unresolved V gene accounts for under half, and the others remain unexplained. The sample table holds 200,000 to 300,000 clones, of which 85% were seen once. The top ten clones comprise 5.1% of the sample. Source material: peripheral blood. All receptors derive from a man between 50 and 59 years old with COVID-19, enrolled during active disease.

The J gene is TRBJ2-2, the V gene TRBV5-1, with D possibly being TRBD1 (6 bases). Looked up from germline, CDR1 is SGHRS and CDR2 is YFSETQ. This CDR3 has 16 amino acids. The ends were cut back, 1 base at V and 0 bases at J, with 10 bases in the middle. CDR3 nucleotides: TGCGCCAGCAGCTTGAGCACAGGGCCGAACACCGGGGAGCTGTTTTTT. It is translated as CASSLSTGPNTGELFF. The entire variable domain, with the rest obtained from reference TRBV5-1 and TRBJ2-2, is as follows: KAGVTQTPRYLIKTRGQQVTLSCSPISGHRSVSWYQQTPGQGLQFLFEYFSETQRNKGNFPGRFSGRQFSNSRSEMNVSTLELGDSALYLCASSLSTGPNTGELFFGEGSRLTVL.

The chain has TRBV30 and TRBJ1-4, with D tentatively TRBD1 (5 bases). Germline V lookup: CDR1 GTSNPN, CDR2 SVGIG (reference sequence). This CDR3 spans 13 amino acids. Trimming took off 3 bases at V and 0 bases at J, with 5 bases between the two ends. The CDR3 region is CAWRTATNEKLFF. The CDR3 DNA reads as TGTGCCTGGAGGACAGCAACTAATGAAAAACTGTTTTTT.

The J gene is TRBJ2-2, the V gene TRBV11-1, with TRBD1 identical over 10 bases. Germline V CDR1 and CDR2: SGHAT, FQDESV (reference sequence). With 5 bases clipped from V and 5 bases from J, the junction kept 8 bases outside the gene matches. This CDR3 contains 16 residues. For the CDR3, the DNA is TGTGCCAGCAGCATACGGACAGGGGGAGGGACCGGGGAGCTGTTTTTT. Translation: CASSIRTGGGTGELFF. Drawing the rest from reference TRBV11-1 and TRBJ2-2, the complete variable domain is EAEVAQSPRYKITEKSQAVAFWCDPISGHATLYWYRQILGQGPELLVQFQDESVVDDSQLPKDRFSAERLKGVDSTLKIQPAELGDSAMYLCASSIRTGGGTGELFFGEGSRLTVL.

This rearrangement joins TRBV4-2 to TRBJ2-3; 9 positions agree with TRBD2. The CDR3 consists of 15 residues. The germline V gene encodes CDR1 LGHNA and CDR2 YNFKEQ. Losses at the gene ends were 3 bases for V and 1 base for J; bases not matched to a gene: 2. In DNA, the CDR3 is TGTGCCAGCAGCCAGCGGGGGGGAGGCACAGATACGCAGTATTTT. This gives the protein CASSQRGGGTDTQYF.

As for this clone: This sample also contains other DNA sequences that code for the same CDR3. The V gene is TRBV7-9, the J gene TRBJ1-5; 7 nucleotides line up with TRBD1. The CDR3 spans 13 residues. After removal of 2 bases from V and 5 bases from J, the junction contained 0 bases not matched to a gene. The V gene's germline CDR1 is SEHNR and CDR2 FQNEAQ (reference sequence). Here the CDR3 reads CASSLTGDQPQHF. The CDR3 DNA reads TGTGCCAGCAGCTTAACAGGGGATCAGCCCCAGCATTTT.

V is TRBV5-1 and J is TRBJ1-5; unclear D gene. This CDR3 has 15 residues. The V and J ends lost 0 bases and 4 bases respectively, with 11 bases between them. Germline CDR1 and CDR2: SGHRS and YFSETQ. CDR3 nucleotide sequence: TGCGCCAGCAGCTTGGGGAGTAGCGTAAATCAGCCCCAGCATTTT. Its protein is CASSLGSSVNQPQHF.

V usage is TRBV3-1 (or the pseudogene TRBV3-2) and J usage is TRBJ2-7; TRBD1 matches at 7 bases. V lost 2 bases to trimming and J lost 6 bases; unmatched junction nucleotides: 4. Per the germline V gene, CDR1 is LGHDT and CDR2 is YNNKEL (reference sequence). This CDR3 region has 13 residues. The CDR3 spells CASSQYRGSEQYF. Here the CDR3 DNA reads TGTGCCAGCAGCCAATACAGGGGAAGCGAGCAGTACTTC.

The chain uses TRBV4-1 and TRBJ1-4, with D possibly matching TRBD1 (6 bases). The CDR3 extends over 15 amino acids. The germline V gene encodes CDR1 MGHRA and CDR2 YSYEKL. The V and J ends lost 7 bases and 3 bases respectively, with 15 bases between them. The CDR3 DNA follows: TGCGCCAGCACCTACAGGGAGTTGGCTAATGAAAAACTGTTTTTT. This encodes CASTYRELANEKLFF.

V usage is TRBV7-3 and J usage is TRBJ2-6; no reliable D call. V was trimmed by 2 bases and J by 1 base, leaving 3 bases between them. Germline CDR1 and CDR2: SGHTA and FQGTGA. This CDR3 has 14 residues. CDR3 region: CASSLSSGANVLTF. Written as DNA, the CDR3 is TGTGCCAGCAGCTTATCGTCTGGGGCCAACGTCCTGACTTTC.

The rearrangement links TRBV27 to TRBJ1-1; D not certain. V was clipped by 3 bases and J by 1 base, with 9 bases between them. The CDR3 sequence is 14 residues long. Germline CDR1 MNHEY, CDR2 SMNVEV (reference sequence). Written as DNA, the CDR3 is TGTGCCAGCAGTTTTTATTCAGGGAACACTGAAGCTTTCTTT. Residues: CASSFYSGNTEAFF.

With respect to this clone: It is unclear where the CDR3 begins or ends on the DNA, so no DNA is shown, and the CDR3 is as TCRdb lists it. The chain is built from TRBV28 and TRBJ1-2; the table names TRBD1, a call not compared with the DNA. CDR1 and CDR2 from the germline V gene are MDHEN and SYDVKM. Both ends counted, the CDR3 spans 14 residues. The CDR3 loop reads CASSSSTGSYGYTF.

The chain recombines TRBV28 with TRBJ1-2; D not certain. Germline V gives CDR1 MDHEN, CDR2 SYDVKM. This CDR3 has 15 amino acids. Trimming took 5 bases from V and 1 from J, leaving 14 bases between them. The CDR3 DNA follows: TGTGCCAGCAGTGGATCCCGCAGCGATAACTATGGCTACACCTTC. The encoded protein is CASSGSRSDNYGYTF.

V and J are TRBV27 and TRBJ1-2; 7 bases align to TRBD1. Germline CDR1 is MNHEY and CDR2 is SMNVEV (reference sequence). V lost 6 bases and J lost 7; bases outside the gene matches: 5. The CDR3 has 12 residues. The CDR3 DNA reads TGTGCCAGCAGCGGACAGGCGAGTGGCTACACCTTC. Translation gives CASSGQASGYTF.

The DNA for the CDR3 is TGTGCCAGCAGTTCGATGGGCCGTGAAGCTTTCTTT. Residues: CASSSMGREAFF. This sequence joins TRBV2 and TRBJ1-1; no clear D gene. The CDR3 is 12 residues long. CDR1 SNHLY and CDR2 FYNNEI come from the germline V gene. The V end lost 5 bases, the J end lost 7 bases, and 11 bases lay between the germline ends.

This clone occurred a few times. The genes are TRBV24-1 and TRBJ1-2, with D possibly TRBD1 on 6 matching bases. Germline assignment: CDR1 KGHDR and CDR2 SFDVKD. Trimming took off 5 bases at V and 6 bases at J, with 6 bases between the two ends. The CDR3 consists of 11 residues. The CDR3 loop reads CATSGTDGYTF. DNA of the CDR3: TGTGCCACCAGTGGGACAGATGGCTACACCTTC.

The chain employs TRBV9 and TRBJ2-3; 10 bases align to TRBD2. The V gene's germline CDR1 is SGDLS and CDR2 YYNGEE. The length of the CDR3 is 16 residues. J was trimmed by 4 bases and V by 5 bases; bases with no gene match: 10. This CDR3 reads CASSLSRAGGPDTQYF. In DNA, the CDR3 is TGTGCCAGCAGTCTCTCGAGAGCGGGGGGGCCAGATACGCAGTATTTT.

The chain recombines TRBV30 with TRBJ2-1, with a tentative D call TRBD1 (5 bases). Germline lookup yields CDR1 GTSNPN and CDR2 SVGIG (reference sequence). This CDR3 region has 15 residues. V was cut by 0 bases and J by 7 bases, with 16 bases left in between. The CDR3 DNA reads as TGTGCCTGGAGTGTAAAGGGGTCGAGCGTAAATGAGCAGTTCTTC. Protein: CAWSVKGSSVNEQFF.

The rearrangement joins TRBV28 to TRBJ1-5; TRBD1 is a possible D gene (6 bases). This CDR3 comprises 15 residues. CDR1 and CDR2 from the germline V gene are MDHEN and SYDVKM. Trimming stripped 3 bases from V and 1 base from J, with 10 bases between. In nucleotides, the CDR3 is TGTGCCAGCAGTTTGCCACAGGGCAGCAATCAGCCCCAGCATTTT. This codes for CASSLPQGSNQPQHF.

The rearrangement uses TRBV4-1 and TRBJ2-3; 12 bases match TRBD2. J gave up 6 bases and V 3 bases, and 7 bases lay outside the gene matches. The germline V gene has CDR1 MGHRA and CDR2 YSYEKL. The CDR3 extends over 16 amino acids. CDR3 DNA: TGCGCCAGCAGCCAGCATACTAGCGGGGGGACGGATACGCAGTATTTT. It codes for CASSQHTSGGTDTQYF.

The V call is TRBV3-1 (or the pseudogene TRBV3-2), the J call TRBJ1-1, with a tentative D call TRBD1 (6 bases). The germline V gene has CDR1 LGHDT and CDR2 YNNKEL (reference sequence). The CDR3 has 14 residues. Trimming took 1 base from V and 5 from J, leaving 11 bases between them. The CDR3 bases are TGTGCCAGCAGCCAAGTGCCAGGGGTAACTGAAGCTTTCTTT. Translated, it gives CASSQVPGVTEAFF.